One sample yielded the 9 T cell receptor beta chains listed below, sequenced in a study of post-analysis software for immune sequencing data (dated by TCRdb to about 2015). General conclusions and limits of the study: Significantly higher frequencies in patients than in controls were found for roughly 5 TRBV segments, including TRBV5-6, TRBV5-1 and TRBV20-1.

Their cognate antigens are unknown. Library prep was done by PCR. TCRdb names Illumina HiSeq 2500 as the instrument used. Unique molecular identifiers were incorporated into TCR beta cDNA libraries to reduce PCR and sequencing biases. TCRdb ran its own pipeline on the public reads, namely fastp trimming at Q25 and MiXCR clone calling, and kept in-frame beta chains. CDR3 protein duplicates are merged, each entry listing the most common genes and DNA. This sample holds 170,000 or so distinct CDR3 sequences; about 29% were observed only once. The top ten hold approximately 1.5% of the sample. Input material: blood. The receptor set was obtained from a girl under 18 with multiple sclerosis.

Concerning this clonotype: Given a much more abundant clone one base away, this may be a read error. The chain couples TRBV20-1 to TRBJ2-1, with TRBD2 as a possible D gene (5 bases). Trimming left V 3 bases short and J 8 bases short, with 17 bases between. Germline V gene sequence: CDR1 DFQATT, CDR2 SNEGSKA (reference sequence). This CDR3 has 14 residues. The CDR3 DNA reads TGCAGTGCTAGGATACTAGTGGGAGAGTATGAGCAGTTCTTC. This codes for CSARILVGEYEQFF.

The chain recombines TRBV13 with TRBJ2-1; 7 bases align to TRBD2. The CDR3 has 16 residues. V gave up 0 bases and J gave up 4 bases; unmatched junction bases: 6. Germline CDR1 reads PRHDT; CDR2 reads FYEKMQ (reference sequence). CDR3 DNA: TGTGCCAGCAGCTTAGGGTGGCTAGCGGATTACAATGAGCAGTTCTTC. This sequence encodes CASSLGWLADYNEQFF. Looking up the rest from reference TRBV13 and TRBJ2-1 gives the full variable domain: AAGVIQSPRHLIKEKRETATLKCYPIPRHDTVYWYQQGPGQDPQFLISFYEKMQSDKGSIPDRFSAQQFSDYHSELNMSSLELGDSALYFCASSLGWLADYNEQFFGPGTRLTVL.

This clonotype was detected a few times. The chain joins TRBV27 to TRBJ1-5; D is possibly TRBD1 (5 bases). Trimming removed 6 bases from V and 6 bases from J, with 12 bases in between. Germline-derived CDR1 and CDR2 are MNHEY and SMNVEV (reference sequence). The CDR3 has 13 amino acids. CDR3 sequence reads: CASSQGGGQPQHF. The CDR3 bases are TGTGCCAGCAGCCAAGGCGGGGGTCAGCCCCAGCATTTT.

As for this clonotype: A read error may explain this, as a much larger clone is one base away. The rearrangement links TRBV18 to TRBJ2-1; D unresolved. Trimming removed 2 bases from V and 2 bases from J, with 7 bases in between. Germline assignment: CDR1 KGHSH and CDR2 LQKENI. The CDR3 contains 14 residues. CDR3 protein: CASSPTPPYNEQFF. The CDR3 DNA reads TGTGCCAGCTCACCAACCCCTCCCTACAATGAGCAGTTCTTC. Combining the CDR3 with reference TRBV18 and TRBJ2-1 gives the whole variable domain NAGVMQNPRHLVRRRGQEARLRCSPMKGHSHVYWYRQLPEEGLKFMVYLQKENIIDESGMPKERFSAEFPKEGPSILRIQQVVRGDSAAYFCASSPTPPYNEQFFGPGTRLTVL.

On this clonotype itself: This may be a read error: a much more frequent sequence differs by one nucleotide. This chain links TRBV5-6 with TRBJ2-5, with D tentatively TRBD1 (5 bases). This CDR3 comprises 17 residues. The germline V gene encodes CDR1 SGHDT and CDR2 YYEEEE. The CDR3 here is CAGSPSVPKGKIETQYF. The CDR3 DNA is TGTGCCGGCAGCCCATCTGTGCCAAAGGGGAAGATAGAGACCCAGTACTTC.

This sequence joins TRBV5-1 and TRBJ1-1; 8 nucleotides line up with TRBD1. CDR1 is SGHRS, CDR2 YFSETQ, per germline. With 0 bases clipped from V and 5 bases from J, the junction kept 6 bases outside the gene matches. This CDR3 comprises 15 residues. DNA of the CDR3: TGCGCCAGCAGCTTGGCCCGACAGGGGCGGACTGAAGCTTTCTTT. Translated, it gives CASSLARQGRTEAFF.

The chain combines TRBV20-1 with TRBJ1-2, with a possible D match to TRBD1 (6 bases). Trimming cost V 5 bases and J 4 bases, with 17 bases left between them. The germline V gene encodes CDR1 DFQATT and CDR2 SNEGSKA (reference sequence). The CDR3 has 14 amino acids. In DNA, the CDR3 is TGCAGTGCTTATAATGGGGGGGCAGGCTATGGCTACACCTTC. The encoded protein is CSAYNGGAGYGYTF.

In nucleotides, the CDR3 is TGTGCCAGCAAAGAAGGTCCAGATACGCAGTATTTT. As protein: CASKEGPDTQYF. The chain employs TRBV6-2 or TRBV6-3 and TRBJ2-3, with no clear D. Looked up from germline, CDR1 is MNHEY and CDR2 is SVGEGT. V was clipped by 7 bases and J by 4 bases, with 9 bases between them. The CDR3 runs to 12 residues.

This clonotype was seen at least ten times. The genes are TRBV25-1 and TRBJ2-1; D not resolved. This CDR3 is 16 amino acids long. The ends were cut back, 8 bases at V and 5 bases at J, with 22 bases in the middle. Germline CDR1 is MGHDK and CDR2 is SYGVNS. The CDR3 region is CASESSRAVKNNEQFF. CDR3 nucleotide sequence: TGTGCCAGCGAATCGTCTAGGGCAGTCAAAAACAATGAGCAGTTCTTC.